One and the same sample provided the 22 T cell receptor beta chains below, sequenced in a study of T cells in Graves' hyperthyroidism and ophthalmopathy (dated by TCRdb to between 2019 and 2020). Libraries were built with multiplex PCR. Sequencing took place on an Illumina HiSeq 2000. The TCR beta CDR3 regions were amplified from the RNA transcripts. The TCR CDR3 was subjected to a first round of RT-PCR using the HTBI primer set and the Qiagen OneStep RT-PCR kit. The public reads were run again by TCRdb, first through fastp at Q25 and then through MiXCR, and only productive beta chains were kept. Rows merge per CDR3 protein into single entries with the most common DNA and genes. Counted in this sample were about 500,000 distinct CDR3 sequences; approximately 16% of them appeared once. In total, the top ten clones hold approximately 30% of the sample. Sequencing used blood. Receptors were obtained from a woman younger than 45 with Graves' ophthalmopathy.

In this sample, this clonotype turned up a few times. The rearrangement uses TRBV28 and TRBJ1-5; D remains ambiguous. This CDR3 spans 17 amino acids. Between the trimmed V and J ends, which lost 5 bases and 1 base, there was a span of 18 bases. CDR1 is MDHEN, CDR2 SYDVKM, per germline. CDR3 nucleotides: TGTGCCAGCAGTACCTCCACCGCGGCGGAGAGCAATCAGCCCCAGCATTTT. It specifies CASSTSTAAESNQPQHF.

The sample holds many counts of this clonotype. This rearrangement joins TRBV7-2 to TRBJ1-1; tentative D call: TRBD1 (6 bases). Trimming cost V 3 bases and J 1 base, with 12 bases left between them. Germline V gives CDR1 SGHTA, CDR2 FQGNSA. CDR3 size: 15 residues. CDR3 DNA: TGTGCCAGCAGCTTTATGGGAGGGGGGAACACTGAAGCTTTCTTT. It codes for CASSFMGGGNTEAFF.

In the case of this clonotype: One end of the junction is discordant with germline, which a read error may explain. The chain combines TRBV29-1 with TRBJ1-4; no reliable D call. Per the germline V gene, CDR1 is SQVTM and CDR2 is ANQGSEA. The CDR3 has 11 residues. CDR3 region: CSVYANERLFF. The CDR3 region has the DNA TGCAGCGTTTATGCTAATGAAAGACTGTTTTTT.

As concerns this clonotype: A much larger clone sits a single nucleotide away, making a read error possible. CDR3 region: CASSPRDNSPLHF. CDR3 sequence (DNA): TGTGCCAGCAGCCCCAGGGATAATTCACCCCTCCACTTT. The chain combines TRBV7-2 with TRBJ1-6; D may be TRBD1 (5 bases). CDR3 length equals 13 residues. The V end lost 5 bases, the J end lost 5 bases, and 7 bases lay between the germline ends. Germline V CDR1 and CDR2: SGHTA, FQGNSA.

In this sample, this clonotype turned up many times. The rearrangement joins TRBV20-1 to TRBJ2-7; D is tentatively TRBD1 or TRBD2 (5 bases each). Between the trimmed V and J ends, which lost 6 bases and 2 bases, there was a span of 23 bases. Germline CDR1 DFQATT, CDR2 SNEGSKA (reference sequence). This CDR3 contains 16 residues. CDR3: CSAPMIPTPGPYEQYF. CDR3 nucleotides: TGCAGTGCCCCAATGATCCCAACGCCGGGGCCCTACGAGCAGTACTTC.

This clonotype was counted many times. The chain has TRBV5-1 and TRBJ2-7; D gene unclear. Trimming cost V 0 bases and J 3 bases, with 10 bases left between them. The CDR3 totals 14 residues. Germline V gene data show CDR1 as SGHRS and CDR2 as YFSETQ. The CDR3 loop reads CASSLGSQNYEQYF. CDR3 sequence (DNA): TGCGCCAGCAGCTTGGGGTCGCAGAACTACGAGCAGTACTTC.

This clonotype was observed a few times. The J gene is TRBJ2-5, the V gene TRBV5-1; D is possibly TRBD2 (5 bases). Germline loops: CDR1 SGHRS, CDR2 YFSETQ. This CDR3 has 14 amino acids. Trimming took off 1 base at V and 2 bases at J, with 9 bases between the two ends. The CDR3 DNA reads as TGCGCCAGCAGCTTGTCTACGGGACAAGAGACCCAGTACTTC. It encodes CASSLSTGQETQYF.

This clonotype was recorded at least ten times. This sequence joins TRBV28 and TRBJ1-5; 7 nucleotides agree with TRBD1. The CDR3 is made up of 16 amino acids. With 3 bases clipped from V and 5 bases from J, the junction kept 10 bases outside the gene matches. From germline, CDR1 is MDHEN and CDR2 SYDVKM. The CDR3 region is CASSFYPGQRHQPQHF. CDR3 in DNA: TGTGCCAGCAGTTTCTATCCGGGACAGAGACATCAGCCCCAGCATTTT.

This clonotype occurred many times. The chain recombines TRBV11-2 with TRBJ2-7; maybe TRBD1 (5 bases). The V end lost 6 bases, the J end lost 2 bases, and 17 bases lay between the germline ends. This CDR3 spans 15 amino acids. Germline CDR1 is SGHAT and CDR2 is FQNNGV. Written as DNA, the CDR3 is TGTGCCAGCAGGCCCGTTAGGGGTCGAACCTACGAGCAGTACTTC. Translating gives CASRPVRGRTYEQYF.

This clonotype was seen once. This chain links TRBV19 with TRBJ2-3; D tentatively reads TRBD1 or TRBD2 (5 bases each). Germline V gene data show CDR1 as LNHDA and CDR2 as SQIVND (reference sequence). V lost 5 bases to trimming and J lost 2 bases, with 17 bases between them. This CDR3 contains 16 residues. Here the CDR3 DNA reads TGTGCCAGTAGTTGGACAACCGAGAGGGTCACAGATACGCAGTATTTT. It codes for CASSWTTERVTDTQYF.

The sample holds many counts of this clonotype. The CDR3 DNA is TGTGCCAGCAGCCAGGACAGGGACGATCAGCCCCAGCATTTT. It specifies CASSQDRDDQPQHF. The genes are TRBV7-3 and TRBJ1-5, with 8 nucleotides matching TRBD1. Germline assignment: CDR1 SGHTA and CDR2 FQGTGA. V shed 5 bases, J shed 5 bases, and the junction held 5 bases outside the gene matches. CDR3 length equals 14 residues.

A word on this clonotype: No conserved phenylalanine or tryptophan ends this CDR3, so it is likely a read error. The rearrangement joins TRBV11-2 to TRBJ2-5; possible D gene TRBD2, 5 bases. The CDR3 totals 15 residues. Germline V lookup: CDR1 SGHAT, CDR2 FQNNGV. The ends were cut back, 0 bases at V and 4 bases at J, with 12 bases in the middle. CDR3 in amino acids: CASSLDVGIGETQYL. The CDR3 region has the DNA TGTGCCAGCAGCTTAGATGTCGGGATTGGAGAGACCCAGTACCTC.

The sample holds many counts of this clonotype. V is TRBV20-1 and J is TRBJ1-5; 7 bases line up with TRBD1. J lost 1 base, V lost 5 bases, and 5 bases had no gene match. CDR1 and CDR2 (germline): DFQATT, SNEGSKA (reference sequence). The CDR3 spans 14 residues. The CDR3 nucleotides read TGCAGTGCTGAACCAGGGGGGAGCAATCAGCCCCAGCATTTT. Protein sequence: CSAEPGGSNQPQHF.

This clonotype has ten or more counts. CDR3 nucleotide sequence: TGCAGTGCTACGACTCGGAACACTGAAGCTTTCTTT. Protein product: CSATTRNTEAFF. The V call is TRBV20-1, the J call TRBJ1-1; D is uncertain. V was trimmed by 4 bases and J by 1 base, leaving 7 bases between them. This CDR3 has 12 amino acids. Germline CDR1 reads DFQATT; CDR2 reads SNEGSKA (reference sequence).

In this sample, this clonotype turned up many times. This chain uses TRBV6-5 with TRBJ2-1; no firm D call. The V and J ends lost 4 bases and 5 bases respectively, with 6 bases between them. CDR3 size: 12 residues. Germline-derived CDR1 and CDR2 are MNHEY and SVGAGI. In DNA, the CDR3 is TGTGCCAGCAGTTCGTCTAACAATGAGCAGTTCTTC. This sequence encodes CASSSSNNEQFF.

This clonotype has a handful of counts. Written as DNA, the CDR3 is TGTGCCAGCAGTTTAGCGCAGGGGCGCTCAGATACGCAGTATTTT. Its protein product is CASSLAQGRSDTQYF. J is TRBJ2-3 and V is TRBV12-3 or TRBV12-4, with a possible D match to TRBD1 (6 bases). This CDR3 spans 15 amino acids. V was shortened by 0 bases and J by 4 bases, with 11 bases between the two germline ends.

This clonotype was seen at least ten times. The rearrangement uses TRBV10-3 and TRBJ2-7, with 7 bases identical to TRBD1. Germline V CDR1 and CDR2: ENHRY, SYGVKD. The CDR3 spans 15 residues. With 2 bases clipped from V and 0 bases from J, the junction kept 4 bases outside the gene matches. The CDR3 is CAISEGQVSSYEQYF. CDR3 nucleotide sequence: TGTGCCATCAGTGAGGGACAGGTCAGCTCCTACGAGCAGTACTTC.

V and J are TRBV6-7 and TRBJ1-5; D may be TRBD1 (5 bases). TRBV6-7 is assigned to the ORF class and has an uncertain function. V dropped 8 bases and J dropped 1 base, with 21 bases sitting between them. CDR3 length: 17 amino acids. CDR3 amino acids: CASANGAGTASNQPQHF. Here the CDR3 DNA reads TGTGCCAGCGCGAATGGGGCCGGGACTGCGAGCAATCAGCCCCAGCATTTT.

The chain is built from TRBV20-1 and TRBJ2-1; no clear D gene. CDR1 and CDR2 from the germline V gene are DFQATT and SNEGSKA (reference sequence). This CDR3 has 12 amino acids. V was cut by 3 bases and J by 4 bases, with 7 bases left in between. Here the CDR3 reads CSASSFYNEQFF. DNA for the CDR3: TGCAGTGCTAGTAGCTTTTACAATGAGCAGTTCTTC.

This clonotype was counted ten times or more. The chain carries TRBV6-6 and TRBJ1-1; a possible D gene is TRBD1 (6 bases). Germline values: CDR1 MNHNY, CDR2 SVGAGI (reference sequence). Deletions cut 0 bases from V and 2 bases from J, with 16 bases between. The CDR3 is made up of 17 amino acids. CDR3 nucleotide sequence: TGTGCCAGCAGTTACTCATCCCAGGGGTTTTTTAACACTGAAGCTTTCTTT. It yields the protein CASSYSSQGFFNTEAFF.

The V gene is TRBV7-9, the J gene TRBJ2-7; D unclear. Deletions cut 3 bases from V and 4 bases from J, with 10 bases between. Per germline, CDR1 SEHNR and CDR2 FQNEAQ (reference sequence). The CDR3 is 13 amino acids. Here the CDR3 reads CASSFTSEYEQYF. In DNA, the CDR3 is TGTGCCAGCAGCTTTACCTCGGAATACGAGCAGTACTTC.

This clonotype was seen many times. The CDR3 reads CSATPPERTDTQYF. The CDR3 DNA reads TGCAGTGCTACCCCCCCGGAGCGTACAGATACGCAGTATTTT. V gene TRBV20-1 combines with J gene TRBJ2-3; D uncertain. Germline V gives CDR1 DFQATT, CDR2 SNEGSKA (reference sequence). This CDR3 has 14 amino acids. V dropped 4 bases and J dropped 3 bases, with 14 bases sitting between them.